The TCR beta chain described here comes from a study of shared clonotypes between healthy human individuals. Whole-study findings and limits: A reduction in generation probabilities was seen for non-shared clonotypes relative to those shared by all four donors.

V was pared by 6 bases and J by 9 bases, with 15 bases between. The CDR3 contains 13 residues. The germline V gene encodes CDR1 MNHNY and CDR2 SVGAGI (reference sequence). Genomic DNA per cell subset filled all wells of several immunoSEQ plates. Authors' processing steps: ImmunoSEQ only sent back junction sequences with no quality scores, so filtering was done differently. TCRdb's table, derived via immunoSEQ multiplex PCR, lists solely in-frame clones and lacks some. V and J calls and clone size follow that table, whereas D and trimming were derived from the DNA. The sample holds 2 million to 3 million clones, under 95% seen once. A word on this clone: Its matching antigen is unknown.

The chain couples TRBV6-6 to TRBJ2-1, with a tentative D call TRBD2 (6 bases). The receptor was isolated from a man aged 18 to 30 in good health. Some clones in this sample may be carry-over from other donors' samples. Sequenced material: naive CD4+ T cells from PBMCs. The subset was: CD45RA+ positively selected. DNA for the CDR3: TGTGCCAGCAGGCGGGACGGCGCGGGTGAGCAGTTCTTC. Protein: CASRRDGAGEQFF.